This T cell receptor (beta chain) was obtained from a study of shared clonotypes between healthy human individuals. Overall study context: Plates per donor: three CD4 naive, three CD4 memory, two CD8 naive, one CD8 memory.

About this clone itself: Its matching antigen is unknown.

The junction had 8 bases not matched to a gene; V was cut back by 6 bases and J by 4 bases. CDR1 MDHEN and CDR2 SYDVKM come from the germline V gene. The CDR3 is 15 amino acids. Genomic DNA from each subset was divided evenly over several immunoSEQ plates. Clones were read by immunoSEQ multiplex PCR, and TCRdb kept only the in-frame ones, dropping some. Found here are around 720,000 clones, around 73% of them singletons; the top ten hold under 2%. Overall study findings and caveats: Enrolling few donors narrowed the genetic and exposure-history diversity that was represented. Generation of non-shared clonotypes was less probable than generation of clonotypes shared by all four donors.

The clonotype was recovered from a young woman in good health. The V call is TRBV28, the J call TRBJ1-4, with TRBD1 matching 7 bases. Sequencing input: memory CD4+ T cells sorted from blood. Subset given: CD45RA-negative fraction. DNA for the CDR3: TGTGCCAGCAGGGACACAGGGGTGGGTAATGAAAAACTGTTTTTT. It translates to CASRDTGVGNEKLFF.